The 5 T cell receptor beta chains below all came from one sample that was sequenced in a study of a mutant IDH1 vaccine in newly diagnosed glioma. Assay used: immunoSEQ multiplex PCR; TCRdb lists only in-frame clones, some missing. The data hold over 75,000 clones, with about 81% observed a single time. No cognate antigen is known for these TCRs. The time point: week 47, end of study. The investigators gave 300 ug of mutant IDH1 20-mer peptide in each vaccine dose, together with topical imiquimod. The starting material was PBMCs, obtained from a glioma patient whose treatment included an IDH1 peptide vaccine. Receptors were obtained from a man aged 35-49 years with glioma.

The rearrangement joins TRBV7-2 to TRBJ1-5; 9 nucleotides agree with TRBD1. Germline CDR1 is SGHTA and CDR2 is FQGNSA. Trimming took 5 bases from V and 10 from J; bases not matched to a gene: 9. The CDR3 runs 14 residues. The CDR3, as DNA: TGTGCCAGCAGCCTTCGACAGGGGGATACCCCCCAGCATTTT. Its translation: CASSLRQGDTPQHF.

This chain links TRBV14 with TRBJ2-3, with D possibly being TRBD1 (6 bases). With 0 bases removed from V and 0 bases from J, the gap between germline ends came to 10 bases. The germline V gene has CDR1 SGHDN and CDR2 FVKESK. The CDR3 is 16 amino acids. The CDR3 DNA follows: TGTGCCAGCAGCCAAGATCAGGGGATCAGCACAGATACGCAGTATTTT. This translates into CASSQDQGISTDTQYF.

The CDR3 sequence: CAISQDRGRPSYEQYF. In DNA, the CDR3 is TGTGCCATCAGTCAAGACAGGGGGCGGCCTTCCTACGAGCAGTACTTC. J is TRBJ2-7 and V is TRBV10-3; 10 bases agree with TRBD1. CDR3 length: 16 residues. The V and J ends lost 5 bases and 1 base, in that order; junction bases with no gene match: 8. CDR1 and CDR2 from the germline V gene are ENHRY and SYGVKD.

This chain connects TRBV6-1 to TRBJ2-7; a weak D match, TRBD2 (5 bases). The V end lost 4 bases, the J end lost 2 bases, and 9 bases lay between the germline ends. The germline CDR1 and CDR2 sequences are MNHNS and SASEGT. The CDR3 is made up of 13 amino acids. CDR3: CASSASYTYEQYF. In DNA, the CDR3 is TGTGCCAGCAGTGCTAGCTATACCTACGAGCAGTACTTC.

This chain links TRBV7-9 with TRBJ2-2; D is unclear. Germline V gives CDR1 SEHNR, CDR2 FQNEAQ (reference sequence). Trimming took 5 bases from V and 8 from J, leaving 3 bases between them. This CDR3 spans 10 amino acids. The CDR3 protein is CASSPGELFF. The CDR3 DNA reads as TGTGCCAGCAGCCCTGGGGAGCTGTTTTTT. The whole variable domain, filled in from reference TRBV7-9 and TRBJ2-2, reads DTGVSQNPRHKITKRGQNVTFRCDPISEHNRLYWYRQTLGQGPEFLTYFQNEAQLEKSRLLSDRFSAERPKGSFSTLEIQRTEQGDSAMYLCASSPGELFFGEGSRLTVL.